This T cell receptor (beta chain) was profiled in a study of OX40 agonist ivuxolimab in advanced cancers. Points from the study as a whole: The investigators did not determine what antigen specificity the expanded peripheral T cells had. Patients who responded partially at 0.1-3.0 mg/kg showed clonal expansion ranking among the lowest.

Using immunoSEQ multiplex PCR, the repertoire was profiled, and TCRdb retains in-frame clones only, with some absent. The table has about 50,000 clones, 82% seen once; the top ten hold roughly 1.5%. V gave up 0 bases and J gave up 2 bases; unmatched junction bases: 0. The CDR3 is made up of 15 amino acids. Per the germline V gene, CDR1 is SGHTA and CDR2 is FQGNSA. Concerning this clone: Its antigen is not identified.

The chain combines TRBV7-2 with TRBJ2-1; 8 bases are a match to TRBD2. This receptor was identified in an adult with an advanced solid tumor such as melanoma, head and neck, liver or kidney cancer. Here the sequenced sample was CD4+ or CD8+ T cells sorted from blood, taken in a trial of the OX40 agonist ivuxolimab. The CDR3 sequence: CASSLAGLAYNEQFF. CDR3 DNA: TGTGCCAGCAGCTTAGCGGGACTAGCCTACAATGAGCAGTTCTTC.